These 27 T cell receptor beta chains were all obtained from the same sample, sequenced in a study of cytomegalovirus exposure and HLA in healthy donors. Primers for the PCR totalled 60 Vbeta and 13 Jbeta. The data were produced by immunoSEQ multiplex PCR, yet TCRdb's version contains in-frame clones alone and is incomplete. The table has some 140,000 clones, 65% to 85% seen once. Sequencing was done on a sample of PBMCs. Source of these receptors: a man aged 18-30 years in good health and CMV-seronegative.

The chain carries TRBV11-2 and TRBJ1-2; TRBD1 might be the D (5 bases). V was pared by 4 bases and J by 6 bases, with 18 bases between. CDR3 length equals 15 residues. Germline CDR1 reads SGHAT; CDR2 reads FQNNGV. CDR3 sequence: CASSSNPDPRDGYTF. CDR3 nucleotide sequence: TGTGCCAGCAGCTCGAATCCGGACCCCAGGGATGGCTACACCTTC.

The chain links TRBV5-8 to TRBJ1-2, with 7 positions matching TRBD1. Germline V gene sequence: CDR1 SGHTS, CDR2 YDEGEE. The J segment lost 0 bases and the V segment lost 4 bases, leaving 12 bases of the junction unmatched. This CDR3 has 17 residues. The CDR3 DNA is TGTGCCAGCAGCATCCGTCCGGGACAGCCGTCTAACTATGGCTACACCTTC. Translating gives CASSIRPGQPSNYGYTF.

The rearrangement uses TRBV5-3 and TRBJ1-2; D uncertain. TRBV5-3 is an ORF, with its function uncertain. Trimming shortened V by 0 bases and J by 4 bases, and 10 bases separated the two germline ends. The CDR3 length is 14 residues. The CDR3, as DNA: TGTGCCAGAAGCTTGGACAGCAGATTCTATGGCTACACCTTC. Residues: CARSLDSRFYGYTF.

This clone was seen more than once but under ten times. This sequence joins TRBV2 and TRBJ2-5; 8 bases are a match to TRBD1. The CDR3 is 15 residues long. The trim removed 7 bases at V and 0 bases at J, leaving 7 bases unmatched. Germline lookup yields CDR1 SNHLY and CDR2 FYNNEI. The CDR3 nucleotides are TGTGCCAGCATTATGAGGGACAGGCACCAAGAGACCCAGTACTTC. Its translation is CASIMRDRHQETQYF.

The chain has TRBV5-8 and TRBJ2-2, with D maybe TRBD1 (6 bases). Trimming pared 2 bases from V and 0 bases from J, leaving 14 bases between. Germline V gene sequence: CDR1 SGHTS, CDR2 YDEGEE. This CDR3 has 17 amino acids. The CDR3 loop is CASSFEGHYSNTGELFF. The CDR3 region has the DNA TGTGCCAGCAGCTTTGAGGGACATTATTCGAACACCGGGGAGCTGTTTTTT. Supplemented by reference TRBV5-8 and TRBJ2-2, the full variable domain reads EAGVTQSPTHLIKTRGQQATLRCSPISGHTSVYWYQQALGLGLQFLLWYDEGEERNRGNFPPRFSGRQFPNYSSELNVNALELEDSALYLCASSFEGHYSNTGELFFGEGSRLTVL.

In this sample, this clone turned up a few times. This sequence joins TRBV4-1 and TRBJ1-1; D is uncertain. CDR1 is MGHRA and CDR2 is YSYEKL in the germline V gene. V was cut by 1 base and J by 4 bases, with 16 bases left in between. This CDR3 is 16 amino acids long. The CDR3 DNA reads as TGCGCCAGCAGCCAAGGGTCCCCTCTTTGGCCCACTGAAGCTTTCTTT. Protein product: CASSQGSPLWPTEAFF.

The genes are TRBV19 and TRBJ1-3; TRBD1 matches 8 bases. V shed 6 bases, J shed 1 base, and the junction held 2 bases outside the gene matches. The CDR3 length is 14 residues. Germline assignment: CDR1 LNHDA and CDR2 SQIVND (reference sequence). The CDR3 sequence is CASRRQGSGNTIYF. DNA of the CDR3: TGTGCCAGTAGGCGACAGGGGTCTGGAAACACCATATATTTT.

The V gene is TRBV19, the J gene TRBJ1-5; D is unclear. Trimming removed 3 bases at V and 3 bases at J, with 9 bases between. This CDR3 is built from 14 residues. The germline CDR1 and CDR2 sequences are LNHDA and SQIVND (reference sequence). In DNA, the CDR3 is TGTGCCAGTAGTATTCGGCAGGCCAATCAGCCCCAGCATTTT. Encoded protein: CASSIRQANQPQHF.

J is TRBJ1-6 and V is TRBV28; TRBD1 is a possible D gene (5 bases). Trimming cost V 3 bases and J 7 bases, with 10 bases left between them. CDR1 and CDR2 (germline): MDHEN, SYDVKM. This CDR3 is 14 amino acids long. Written as DNA, the CDR3 is TGTGCCAGCAGTTTGACAGTTAGGAATTCACCCCTCCACTTT. As protein: CASSLTVRNSPLHF.

V and J are TRBV15 and TRBJ1-2, with D uncertain. The CDR3 runs to 15 residues. V was cut by 3 bases and J by 2 bases, with 13 bases left in between. Per the germline V gene, CDR1 is LNHNV and CDR2 is YYDKDF (reference sequence). CDR3 in amino acids: CATSRERRTNYGYTF. For the CDR3, the DNA is TGTGCCACCAGCAGGGAGCGACGCACCAACTATGGCTACACCTTC.

The V gene is TRBV6-5, the J gene TRBJ1-3, with unresolved D. This CDR3 has 13 amino acids. The germline CDR1 and CDR2 sequences are MNHEY and SVGAGI. The V end lost 3 bases, the J end lost 4 bases, and 7 bases lay between the germline ends. The CDR3 bases are TGTGCCAGCAGTTATTCCCCAGGAAACACCATATATTTT. It encodes CASSYSPGNTIYF.

The CDR3 nucleotides read TGTGCCACCAGTCTAGACCTTAGCGGGGGCTACAATGAGCAGTTCTTC. The encoded protein is CATSLDLSGGYNEQFF. The genes are TRBV15 and TRBJ2-1; 9 nucleotides align to TRBD2. V trimming: 6 bases; J trimming: 3 bases; junction bases outside the gene matches: 9. This CDR3 contains 16 residues. Germline loops: CDR1 LNHNV, CDR2 YYDKDF (reference sequence).

The chain is built from TRBV5-4 and TRBJ1-1; the D is unclear. The V gene lost 0 bases and the J gene lost 5 bases, with 8 bases spanning the gap. The CDR3 sequence is 13 residues long. CDR1 is SGHNT, CDR2 YYREEE, per germline (reference sequence). CDR3 loop: CASSLAGSTEAFF. The DNA of the CDR3 is TGTGCCAGCAGCTTGGCGGGGAGTACTGAAGCTTTCTTT.

The chain uses TRBV6-1 and TRBJ2-5; D remains unclear. Per germline, CDR1 MNHNS and CDR2 SASEGT. The CDR3 has 14 amino acids. V gave up 4 bases and J gave up 0 bases, with 9 bases separating them. Written as DNA, the CDR3 is TGTGCCAGCAGTGCCGGTCCCGACCAAGAGACCCAGTACTTC. It is translated as CASSAGPDQETQYF.

J is TRBJ2-5 and V is TRBV25-1; D gene ambiguous. Per the germline V gene, CDR1 is MGHDK and CDR2 is SYGVNS. Trimming removed 2 bases from V and 1 base from J, with 11 bases in between. The CDR3 length is 15 residues. The CDR3 is CASSEAGRLQETQYF. The CDR3 DNA reads TGTGCCAGCAGTGAAGCTGGCAGGCTCCAAGAGACCCAGTACTTC.

This rearrangement joins TRBV9 to TRBJ2-2, with TRBD2 matching 8 bases. The CDR3 runs to 15 residues. Germline V lookup: CDR1 SGDLS, CDR2 YYNGEE. Losses at the gene ends were 4 bases for V and 5 bases for J; bases not matched to a gene: 7. The CDR3 loop reads CASSPGGGTTGELFF. The CDR3, as DNA: TGTGCCAGCAGCCCGGGGGGGGGTACAACCGGGGAGCTGTTTTTT.

In this sample, this clone turned up once. The chain joins TRBV11-3 to TRBJ1-5; D remains unclear. V gave up 4 bases and J gave up 1 base, with 11 bases separating them. From germline, CDR1 is SGHNT and CDR2 YENEEA. The CDR3 consists of 15 residues. CDR3 coding DNA: TGTGCCAGCAGCTCTTCCCGGGTAAGCAATCAGCCCCAGCATTTT. Residues: CASSSSRVSNQPQHF.

This clone was seen only a few times. This chain links TRBV5-5 with TRBJ1-5; no clear D. Germline lookup yields CDR1 SGHKS and CDR2 YYEKEE (reference sequence). The CDR3 length is 12 residues. Trimming took off 2 bases at V and 3 bases at J, with 3 bases between the two ends. CDR3 nucleotide sequence: TGTGCCAGCAGCTTATACAATCAGCCCCAGCATTTT. Protein product: CASSLYNQPQHF. The variable domain in full, with the rest retrieved from reference TRBV5-5 and TRBJ1-5, is DAGVTQSPTHLIKTRGQQVTLRCSPISGHKSVSWYQQVLGQGPQFIFQYYEKEERGRGNFPDRFSARQFPNYSSELNVNALLLGDSALYLCASSLYNQPQHFGDGTRLSIL.

To note about this clone: At one end, the junction sequence differs from germline, possibly due to a read error. DNA of the CDR3: TGTGCCAGCTCACCGTATACAGTCGGGGAAACGAAGCACTTC. Residues: CASSPYTVGETKHF. V is TRBV18 and J is TRBJ2-7; tentatively, D is TRBD2 (5 bases). In germline, CDR1 is KGHSH, CDR2 LQKENI. This CDR3 is 14 amino acids long.

The rearrangement joins TRBV18 to TRBJ2-5; perhaps TRBD1 as D (8 bases). The V gene's germline CDR1 is KGHSH and CDR2 LQKENI. The CDR3 contains 16 residues. V shed 5 bases and J shed 5 bases, with 21 bases lying between them. CDR3 loop: CASSYRTGRDGETQYF. The CDR3, as DNA: TGTGCCAGCTCATACCGGACAGGGAGGGACGGGGAGACCCAGTACTTC.

The chain carries TRBV9 and TRBJ2-7; the match to TRBD1 covers 11 bases. Germline CDR1 SGDLS, CDR2 YYNGEE. This CDR3 is 15 amino acids long. J gave up 5 bases and V 0 bases, and 4 bases lay outside the gene matches. The CDR3 loop reads CASSVAGQGANEQYF. In DNA, the CDR3 is TGTGCCAGCAGCGTAGCCGGACAGGGGGCGAACGAGCAGTACTTC.

The gene calls are TRBV7-2 and TRBJ1-1; no clear D gene. CDR1 and CDR2 from the germline V gene are SGHTA and FQGNSA. Trimming stripped 5 bases from V and 2 bases from J, with 9 bases between. CDR3 length: 13 amino acids. Written as DNA, the CDR3 is TGTGCCAGCAGCGTATCGACTAACACTGAAGCTTTCTTT. Its translation is CASSVSTNTEAFF. Based on the CDR3 plus reference TRBV7-2 and TRBJ1-1, the full variable domain is GAGVSQSPSNKVTEKGKDVELRCDPISGHTALYWYRQSLGQGLEFLIYFQGNSAPDKSGLPSDRFSAERTGGSVSTLTIQRTQQEDSAVYLCASSVSTNTEAFFGQGTRLTVV.

The rearrangement joins TRBV5-1 to TRBJ2-7, with D tentatively TRBD2 (7 bases). The CDR3 sequence is 12 residues long. V gave up 9 bases and J gave up 6 bases, with 16 bases separating them. CDR1 and CDR2 (germline): SGHRS, YFSETQ. CDR3 residues: CATKGEGREQYF. CDR3 bases: TGCGCCACCAAGGGGGAGGGGCGCGAGCAGTACTTC. The full variable domain, its missing parts supplied by reference TRBV5-1 and TRBJ2-7, is KAGVTQTPRYLIKTRGQQVTLSCSPISGHRSVSWYQQTPGQGLQFLFEYFSETQRNKGNFPGRFSGRQFSNSRSEMNVSTLELGDSALYLCATKGEGREQYFGPGTRLTVT.

This rearrangement joins TRBV28 to TRBJ1-1, with D possibly matching TRBD1 (6 bases). CDR1 MDHEN and CDR2 SYDVKM come from the germline V gene. The germline V and J ends were trimmed by 6 bases and 0 bases, with 14 bases remaining between them. The CDR3 runs to 15 residues. The CDR3 DNA follows: TGTGCCAGCAGCCCCGGGGGGGCGATGAACACTGAAGCTTTCTTT. Residues: CASSPGGAMNTEAFF.

The count of this clone is one. This sequence joins TRBV4-3 and TRBJ1-6, with 9 nucleotides matching TRBD1. In germline, CDR1 is LGHNA, CDR2 YSLEER. With 4 bases clipped from V and 7 bases from J, the junction kept 5 bases outside the gene matches. The CDR3 consists of 15 residues. CDR3 nucleotide sequence: TGCGCCAGCAGCCCCAGGGACAGGGAGAATTCACCCCTCCACTTT. It codes for CASSPRDRENSPLHF.

The chain joins TRBV10-3 to TRBJ2-1; TRBD2 matches at 10 bases. The ends lost 8 bases at V and 0 bases at J; junction bases unmatched: 4. Germline lookup yields CDR1 ENHRY and CDR2 SYGVKD. The CDR3 is made up of 15 amino acids. This CDR3 is CAIGSGGPSYNEQFF. CDR3 in DNA: TGTGCCATCGGTAGCGGGGGGCCCTCCTACAATGAGCAGTTCTTC.

The chain combines TRBV6-5 with TRBJ2-7, with 7 bases lining up with TRBD2. The length of the CDR3 is 14 residues. The trim removed 7 bases at V and 5 bases at J, leaving 11 bases unmatched. Germline values: CDR1 MNHEY, CDR2 SVGAGI. This CDR3 is CASTQPGGLHEQYF. As DNA, the CDR3 is TGTGCCAGCACTCAACCCGGGGGGTTGCACGAGCAGTACTTC.